This entry concerns a single T cell receptor (beta chain). Its antigen is unidentified. This entry comes from a study of cytomegalovirus exposure and HLA in healthy donors. Germline CDR1 is SGHDT and CDR2 is YYEEEE. This CDR3 spans 13 amino acids. V was clipped by 2 bases and J by 6 bases; unmatched bases: 3. Findings and limits, study-wide: Cytomegalovirus status, reportedly, was diagnosed with high specificity and sensitivity by the classifier. TCR beta V- and J-gene trimming, according to a later analysis, was linked to a missense DCLRE1C variant.

Amplification used 60 Vbeta primers and 13 Jbeta primers. Authors' processing steps: A later analysis counted 65 million to 80 million unique TCR beta chains, 9.5 million to 12 million shared. Produced via immunoSEQ multiplex PCR; TCRdb's table is partial and in-frame only. The V and J calls and clone size are taken from that table; D and trimming were inferred from the DNA. The sample is made up of some 200,000 clones, and the top ten hold 5.5% to 7.5% of it. The material sequenced was PBMCs. This receptor was taken from a man aged 25 to 40 in good health and CMV-seronegative. The rearrangement joins TRBV5-6 to TRBJ2-7; 9 positions agree with TRBD2. DNA of the CDR3: TGTGCCAGCAGCTTAGGCGGGAGGGGCGAGCAGTACTTC. Amino acids: CASSLGGRGEQYF. Full variable domain (remainder filled in from reference TRBV5-6 and TRBJ2-7): DAGVTQSPTHLIKTRGQQVTLRCSPKSGHDTVSWYQQALGQGPQFIFQYYEEEERQRGNFPDRFSGHQFPNYSSELNVNALLLGDSALYLCASSLGGRGEQYFGPGTRLTVT.